This T cell receptor beta chain was captured in a study of T cell clusters in autoimmune cytopenias. The CDR3 is 14 residues long. Germline V lookup: CDR1 SGHRS, CDR2 YFSETQ. Some 39,000 genome equivalents of blood DNA were amplified for TRB. Multiplex touch-down PCR amplified TRB using TRB-A and TRB-B pools in one tube. Each CDR3 protein gets one entry in TCRdb, which reprocessed the multiplex PCR reads and gives no DNA. This sample's clone table lists 12,000 or so distinct CDR3 sequences. The sequence came from a human donor with an autoimmune cytopenia or autoimmune hepatitis (not recorded which). The sequencing sample was made of peripheral blood. The chain has TRBV5-1 and TRBJ2-3; the TRBD1 assignment by TCRdb is unverifiable without DNA. CDR3 region: CASSLQGGTDTQYF.